This T cell receptor beta chain derives from a study of cytomegalovirus exposure and HLA in healthy donors. Study-level background: Roughly 170 million T cells yielded around 120 million unique TCR beta sequences in earlier analysis. Most genotyped donors, about 81% of about 430, had Caucasian-associated genetic ancestry. General study points: Later examination showed HLA-associated TCR beta chains had greater clonal expansion than equally common others. CMV antigen specificity of a few CMV-associated chains was confirmed in vitro.

Concerning this clone itself: Its target is not known.

The PCR ran on 60 Vbeta and 13 Jbeta primers. Clones were sequenced by immunoSEQ multiplex PCR, and TCRdb holds only the in-frame ones, with some missing. The sample carries about 98,000 clones, about 80% recorded once. Trimming stripped 1 base from V and 7 bases from J, with 4 bases between. Germline loops: CDR1 SNHLY, CDR2 FYNNEI. The CDR3 has 12 amino acids. Sequenced: PBMCs. The J gene is TRBJ2-2, the V gene TRBV2; the D is unclear. This TCR was recovered from a young man in good health and CMV-seropositive. CDR3 nucleotide sequence: TGTGCCAGCAGTGAAGTAGACGGGGAGCTGTTTTTT. Residues: CASSEVDGELFF.